This T cell receptor (beta chain) emerged from a study of early T cells in non-severe SARS-CoV-2 infection. Study overall: From unsorted whole blood, bulk RNA was sequenced, and the chains remained unpaired. General study points: There was a bias toward anti-spike CD8 responses in VDJdb matching, which missed private and CD4 specificities.

The germline V and J ends were trimmed by 1 base and 3 bases, with 7 bases remaining between them. Germline-derived CDR1 and CDR2 are SGHTA and FQGNSA. The CDR3 consists of 13 residues. This clonotype was detected many times. The antigen is unknown. Individual cDNA molecules received unique molecular identifiers during library preparation. MiXCR was run by TCRdb on the 5' RACE reads, yielding one entry per CDR3 protein. The data show tens of thousands of distinct CDR3 sequences, with under 7.5% seen just once and 2.5% to 3% held by the top ten. The clonotype was recovered from an adult who was a healthcare worker with PCR-confirmed SARS-CoV-2 infection or an uninfected control (not recorded which). The chain combines TRBV7-2 with TRBJ2-7, with D unresolved. This specimen was whole blood, taken at baseline. In DNA, the CDR3 is TGTGCCAGCAGCTTAGAGAGACGCTACGAGCAGTACTTC. This encodes CASSLERRYEQYF.